This T cell receptor beta chain derives from a study of cytomegalovirus exposure and HLA in healthy donors. Study findings and constraints: Later analysis showed most CMV-associated TCR beta chains appearing HLA-restricted. Cytomegalovirus-associated TCR beta chains were listed, numbering 164.

On this clone: What it binds is not known.

Primers for the PCR totalled 60 Vbeta and 13 Jbeta. TCRdb keeps only in-frame clones here, not all; method: immunoSEQ multiplex PCR. The table records 100,000 to 150,000 clones, approximately 78% of them present only once. The CDR3 covers 14 residues. The germline CDR1 and CDR2 sequences are LGHNA and YSLEER. The clonotype was recovered from a man in his forties or fifties in good health and CMV-seronegative. The chain combines TRBV4-3 with TRBJ2-5; 9 bases line up with TRBD2. The closer fit of TRBJ2-7 to the DNA end suggests the J call may be wrong. The sequenced sample was PBMCs. The CDR3 nucleotides are TGCGCCAGCAGCCAAGTTAGCGGGAGCTACGAGCAGTACTTC. It translates to CASSQVSGSYEQYF.